This paragraph covers one T cell receptor beta chain sequence. The antigen it binds to is not known. Nothing much larger sits one base from this clone, and base qualities are not available. The cohort comprised 666 healthy bone marrow donors. All cohort members were sampled while nominally healthy, although unrecorded immune exposures were likely present. The donor was CMV seronegative and belonged to the group of 352 seronegative cohort members. Each donor provided a peripheral blood sample, and peripheral blood mononuclear cells were used for TCR beta sequencing. Genomic DNA was extracted from the blood cell samples with the Qiagen DNeasy Blood Extraction Kit. This record belongs to a study of cytomegalovirus exposure and HLA in healthy donors (dated by TCRdb to 2016 to 2017). Regarding the complete study: An earlier analysis of about 560 of the donors reported under 300 Gb of sequence data and 95 million to 120 million unique TCR beta sequences obtained from approximately 180 million T cells. An early release covering 550 to 700 HLA-typed donors comprised about 320 gigabases of sequencing data and tens of millions of unique TCR sequences. Among the approximately 420 genotyped donors, 75% to 90% belonged to the genetic ancestry cluster associated with self-reported Caucasian donors. The study aimed to test whether signatures of past pathogen exposure could be identified by cataloging public T cell receptors. The study used immunosequencing to profile the T cell repertoires of approximately 640 subjects and linked those repertoires to cytomegalovirus serostatus. In addition to the first cohort of 666 subjects, a separate validation cohort of approximately 110 different subjects was used. The study combined high-throughput TCR immunosequencing, statistical association of individual TCRs with disease status, and machine learning to predict cytomegalovirus infection status. A later analysis re-analyzed previously published TCR beta repertoires from roughly 630 donors and added high-resolution HLA genotyping to study TCR occurrence patterns. Rather than using new phenotypic data, the later analysis identified candidate immune exposures from TCR beta sequences and from how often those sequences occurred across donors. An earlier analysis of fewer than 700 of the donors applied high-throughput TCR beta sequencing to assess whether each TCR beta V gene segment acted as functional or pseudogenic. Donor age, sex, ethnicity and CMV serostatus were compiled together with the repertoire data. A later genetic analysis took genome-wide SNP genotypes for about 65% of the roughly 670 donors and used that subset as a discovery cohort. Every repertoire in the discovery cohort had been generated on one and the same sequencing platform. Class I and class II HLA loci were covered by the typing at four-digit resolution. The number of donors typed differed by locus, with 629-630 for A, B, C, DRB1 and DQB1, around 560 for DQA1, nearly 610 for DPA1, and around 450 for DPB1. A handful of DR-DQ haplotypes were handled as single units for association and clustering because linkage in the cohort was strong. Among about 410 genotyped donors of the cohort, an average of approximately 200,000 unique TCR beta nucleotide sequences was sequenced per donor, of which 15% to 20% were non-productive.

The germline V end is reduced by 8 bases and the J end by 2 bases; junction bases left unmatched: 5. The CDR3 runs 13 residues from the cysteine to the phenylalanine. Only the CDR3 part of the read is kept: 39 bases, read in frame from the first base. The germline V gene (reference sequence) gives CDR1 as SEHNR and CDR2 as FQNEAQ. Paper-wide results and their limitations: An association between a missense DCLRE1C variant and V-gene and J-gene trimming of TCR beta chains was found in a later genetic analysis and replicated in an independent cohort. Three of the identified cytomegalovirus-associated TCR beta chains were confirmed in vitro to be specific for cytomegalovirus antigens. A further reported finding was that TCR beta sequences accurately predicted the HLA-A and HLA-B alleles for most subjects in the first cohort. Most TCR sequences were seen in very few donors, while some public TCRs were found in many individuals. The cohort was sequenced for TCR beta chains only, and without alpha or paired-chain data the features that could be detected were limited. Because counts were too low, some 17 rarely observed V segments, including chromosome 9 orphons, were left out of the earlier analysis of over 550 of the donors. Several of the top co-occurrence clusters appeared to be linked to parvovirus B19, influenza, CMV and Epstein-Barr virus, according to a later analysis. Because the 87-base-pair reads could not distinguish some IMGT-functional V segments, including TRBV6-2 and TRBV6-3, those segments were excluded. The only immune exposure information available for the cohort was CMV serostatus. Roughly uniform sequencing depth across donors was assumed in presence/absence analyses, although this assumption may not hold. A later genetic analysis reported fewer N-insertions in productive TCRs among donors in an Asian-associated ancestry cluster than the roughly 670-donor mean. Specific HLA alleles were associated with over 15,000 TCR beta sequences at a false discovery rate of 0.05 in a later analysis. Correlated functional status among segregating V segments might reflect linkage disequilibrium, but an unknown experimental factor could not be ruled out. The classifier was reported to diagnose cytomegalovirus status with high specificity and sensitivity in both the original and validation cohorts. Because HLA typing was missing for some donors at each locus, association tests included only the typed subset. A group of highly shared sequence variants was considered likely to be a technical artifact of the sequencing pipeline. According to a later analysis, most CMV-associated TCR beta chains appeared to be HLA-restricted, and the HLA associations seemed to be driven largely by CMV exposure. When HLA alleles, especially DR and DQ, strongly co-occurred, TCR associations were difficult to assign to individual alleles. The study listed 150 to 200 TCR beta chains as associated with cytomegalovirus. In a later analysis, HLA-associated TCR beta chains were found to be more clonally expanded and to have lower generation probabilities than equally common non-associated chains. It was suggested by the authors that the approach could potentially be generalized to other disease states and immunological phenotypes. In an earlier analysis of roughly 560 of the donors, most TCR beta V segments were observed in productive rearrangements about 90% or about 30% of the time, broadly matching IMGT annotations. In a later analysis, TCR association rates were found to vary across HLA loci, with the most associated TCRs seen for DRB1 alleles and the fewest for HLA-C alleles.

Receptor amplification or capture employed the immunoSEQ multiplex PCR assay. The multiplex PCR relied on a mix of 60 forward primers for TCR Vbeta segments and 13 reverse primers for TCR Jbeta segments. The CDR3 region of rearranged TCR beta genes was amplified from genomic DNA by a multiplex PCR assay. The Illumina HiSeq System was used to sequence the amplified TCR beta libraries as 87-base-pair reads. The paper's data handling went like this. A later analysis counted about 80 million unique TCR beta chains across the 666 repertoires, and around 12 million of these chains were shared by at least two donors. A nearest-neighbor algorithm error-corrected the raw reads and collapsed the reads into unique sequences, merging closely related sequences to remove PCR and sequencing errors. V, D and J gene segments were assigned by aligning CDR3 sequences to IMGT reference sequences. For a sequence to be retained, a match of at least six nucleotides to both a V gene segment and a J gene segment was required. Rearrangements were called productive when the CDR3 lacked stop codons and stayed in frame with V and J; all others were non-productive. Following IMGT convention, CDR3 was defined as the stretch from the second conserved V-encoded cysteine up to the conserved J-encoded phenylalanine. Sequences without an unambiguous match to a single V gene segment were excluded from the earlier analysis of about 640 of the donors. An earlier analysis of fewer than 750 of the donors classified V segments as functional when productive rearrangements were above 56.7% and as segregating when the standard deviation between donors was above 5%. A statistical classification framework was developed to diagnose cytomegalovirus status using the catalog of TCR beta chain sequences. In a later analysis, TCR nucleotide sequences were compared against IMGT/GENE-DB human TR gene sequences so that V and J genes could be assigned. A later analysis assigned CDR3 sequences and most-parsimonious VDJ recombination scenarios with the TCRdist pipeline. In a later analysis, each TCR beta chain was defined by its CDR3 amino acid sequence together with its V-gene family, and reads without a unique V-gene family were excluded. To address suspected cross-contamination and a sequencing artifact, a later analysis removed under 600 highly shared, low-generation-probability nucleotide sequences. In a later analysis, a clonal expansion index was calculated for each public chain from normalized within-repertoire ranks of inferred template counts. Generation probabilities in a later analysis came from a VDJ recombination model fitted to out-of-frame rearrangements, and those results were checked against IGoR. In a later analysis, hypergeometric tests were used to score TCR-TCR, TCR-HLA and TCR-CMV co-occurrence, with a repertoire-size bias correction applied to TCR pairs. False discovery rates were estimated in a later analysis by permuting HLA or CMV assignments 20 times. In a later analysis, co-occurring TCRs were grouped using DBSCAN, with TCRdist sequence similarity added in when clustering inside HLA-allele-positive subsets. Repertoires with fewer than 30,000 or more than 120,000 public chains were left out of co-occurrence clustering, as were a handful of repertoires with anomalous nucleotide sharing. TCRdb retrieved this table from immuneACCESS and kept in-frame rearrangements only. Not all clones are present; in checked studies, unresolved V genes account for under half, and no reason is known for the remainder. That table gives V, J and clone size, and the DNA gave D and trimming. This sample lists 200,000 to 250,000 clones; around four fifths were detected once. The ten largest clones capture approximately 0.49% of the sample.

The TCR was taken from a boy aged 5-17 years in good health and CMV-seronegative. The sample was PBMCs. Recombination linked TRBV7-9 to TRBJ2-5, with 7 junctional bases fitting TRBD2. The CDR3 amino acid sequence is: CASLLANQETQYF. The nucleotides read TGTGCCAGCCTACTAGCGAATCAAGAGACCCAGTACTTC.